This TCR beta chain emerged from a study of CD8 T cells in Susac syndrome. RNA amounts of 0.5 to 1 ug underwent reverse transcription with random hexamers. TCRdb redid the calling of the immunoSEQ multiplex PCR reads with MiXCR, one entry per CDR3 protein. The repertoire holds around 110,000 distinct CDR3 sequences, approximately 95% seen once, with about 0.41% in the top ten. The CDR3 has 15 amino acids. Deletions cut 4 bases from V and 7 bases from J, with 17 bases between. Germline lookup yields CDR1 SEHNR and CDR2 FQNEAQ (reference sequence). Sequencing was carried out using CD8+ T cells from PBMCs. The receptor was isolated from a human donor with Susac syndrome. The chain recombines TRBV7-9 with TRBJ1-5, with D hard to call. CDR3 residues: CASSSPWAEGQPQHF. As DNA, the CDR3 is TGTGCCAGCAGCTCTCCATGGGCCGAGGGCCAGCCCCAGCATTTT.